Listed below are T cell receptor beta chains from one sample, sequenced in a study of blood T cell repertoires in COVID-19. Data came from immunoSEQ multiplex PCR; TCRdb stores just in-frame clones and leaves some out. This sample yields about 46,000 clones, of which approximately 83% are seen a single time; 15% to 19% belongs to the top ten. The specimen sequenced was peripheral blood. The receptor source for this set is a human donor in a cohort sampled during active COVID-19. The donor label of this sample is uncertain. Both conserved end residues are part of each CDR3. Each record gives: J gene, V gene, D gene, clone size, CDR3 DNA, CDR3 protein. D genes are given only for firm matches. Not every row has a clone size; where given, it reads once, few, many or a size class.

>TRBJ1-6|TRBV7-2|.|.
TGTGCCAGCAGCTTAACTTATTTGAGCAGGGATAATTCACCCCTCCACTTT
CASSLTYLSRDNSPLHF
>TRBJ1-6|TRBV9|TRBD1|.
TGTGCCAGCAGCGCGCAACAGGGGGGGAATTCACCCCTCCACTTT
CASSAQQGGNSPLHF
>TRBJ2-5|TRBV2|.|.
TGTGCCAGCCGTCAAGAGACCCAGTACTTC
CASRQETQYF
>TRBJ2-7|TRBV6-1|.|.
TGTGCCAGCAGTGAAGGGCGGTTCACCTACGAGCAGTACTTC
CASSEGRFTYEQYF
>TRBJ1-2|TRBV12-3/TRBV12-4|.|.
TGTGCCAGCAGTTCGGGGGGGGTCTATGGCTACACCTTC
CASSSGGVYGYTF
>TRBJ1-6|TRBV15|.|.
TGTGCCACCAGCAGGGAACAGAGTTCACCCCTCCACTTT
CATSREQSSPLHF
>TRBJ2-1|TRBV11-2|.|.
TGTGCCAGCAGCTTAGATCAGGTGAGCTCCTACAATGAGCAGTTCTTC
CASSLDQVSSYNEQFF
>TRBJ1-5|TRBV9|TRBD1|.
TGTGCCAGCAGCCATGGACAGGGTGGCAATCAGCCCCAGCATTTT
CASSHGQGGNQPQHF
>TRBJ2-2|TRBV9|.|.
TGTGCCAGCAGCTCCCATGAGCGGGCCTCGAACACCGGGGAGCTGTTTTTT
CASSSHERASNTGELFF
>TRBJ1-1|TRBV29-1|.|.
TGCAGCGTTACAAAATCTGAAGCTTTCTTT
CSVTKSEAFF
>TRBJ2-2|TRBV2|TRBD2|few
TGTGCCAGCAGGACGGGTCGGGGGGAGAACACCGGGGAGCTGTTTTTT
CASRTGRGENTGELFF
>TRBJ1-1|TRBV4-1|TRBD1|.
TGCGCCAGCAGCCAGTACGACAGGGAGGAAACTGAAGCTTTCTTT
CASSQYDREETEAFF
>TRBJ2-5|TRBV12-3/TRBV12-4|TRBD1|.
TGTGCCAGCAAGGGGGCGTGGGAGACCCAGTACTTC
CASKGAWETQYF
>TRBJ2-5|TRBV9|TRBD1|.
TGTGCCAGCAGCCCGACAGGGCGACAAGAGACCCAGTACTTC
CASSPTGRQETQYF
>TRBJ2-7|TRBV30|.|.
TGTGCCTGGAGCCCCGCCTACGAGCAGTACTTC
CAWSPAYEQYF
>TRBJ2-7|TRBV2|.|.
TGTGCCAGCAGTGGCGGAACCTACGAGCAGTACTTC
CASSGGTYEQYF
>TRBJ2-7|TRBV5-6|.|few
TGTGCCAGCAGCTTATCGGGGTCAAGGCAGTACTTC
CASSLSGSRQYF
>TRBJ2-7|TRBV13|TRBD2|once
TGTGCCAGCAGCTTAAAAGGTAGCGGGGGTTCCTACGAGCAGTACTTC
CASSLKGSGGSYEQYF
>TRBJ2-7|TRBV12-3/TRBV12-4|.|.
TGTGCCAGCAGTAACAGGAGCTACGAGCAGTACTTC
CASSNRSYEQYF
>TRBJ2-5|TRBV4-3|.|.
TGCGCCAGCAGCCAAGACCGGGAGACCCAGTACTTC
CASSQDRETQYF
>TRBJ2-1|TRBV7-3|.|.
TGTGCCAGCAGCTTATGGGGCACCAGCTCCTACAATGAGCAGTTCTTC
CASSLWGTSSYNEQFF
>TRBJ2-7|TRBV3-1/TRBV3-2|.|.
TGTGCCAGCAGCCTCTCAGGGGGGATTTACGAGCAGTACTTC
CASSLSGGIYEQYF
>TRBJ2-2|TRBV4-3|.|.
TGCGCCAGCAGCCAAGAGGGACTCGCGAACACCGGGGAGCTGTTTTTT
CASSQEGLANTGELFF
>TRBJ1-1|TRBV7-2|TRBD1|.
TGTGCCAGCAGCTCTCGACAGGGTGTGAACACTGAAGCTTTCTTT
CASSSRQGVNTEAFF
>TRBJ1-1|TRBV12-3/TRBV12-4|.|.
TGTGCCAGCAGTTTTGGGACAGAAGCTTTCTTT
CASSFGTEAFF
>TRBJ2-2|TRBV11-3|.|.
TGTGCCAGCAGCTTGGGGGGGAACACCGGGGAGCTGTTTTTT
CASSLGGNTGELFF
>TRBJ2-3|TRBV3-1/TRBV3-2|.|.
TGTGCCAGCAGCCAAGTGGAGGGGCCAGATACGCAGTATTTT
CASSQVEGPDTQYF
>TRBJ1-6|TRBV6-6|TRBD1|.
TGTGCCAGCAGTCATAACCGACAGGGGGCGCGGAATTCACCCCTCCACTTT
CASSHNRQGARNSPLHF
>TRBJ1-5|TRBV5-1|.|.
TGCGCCAGCAGCTTGGAATCTGGGGCGAATCAGCCCCAGCATTTT
CASSLESGANQPQHF
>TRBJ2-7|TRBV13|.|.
TGTGCCAGCAGCTTTGGGGCCTCCTACGAGCAGTACTTC
CASSFGASYEQYF
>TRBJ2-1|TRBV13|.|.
TGTGCCAGTCAGCCGCAGGCACGGGGCGGAGGGTTCAATGAGCAGTTCTTC
CASQPQARGGGFNEQFF
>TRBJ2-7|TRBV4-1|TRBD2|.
TGCGCCAGCAGCTACCGAACTAGCGGGGGGGTCTACGAGCAGTACTTC
CASSYRTSGGVYEQYF
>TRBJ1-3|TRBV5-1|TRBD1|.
TGCGCCAGCAGCCCCGGGACAGGGGGCGCTAAGGGTGGAAACACCATATATTTT
CASSPGTGGAKGGNTIYF
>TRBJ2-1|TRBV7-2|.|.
TGTGCCAGCAGTATAGGGGGGGCCAGCAATGAGCAGTTCTTC
CASSIGGASNEQFF
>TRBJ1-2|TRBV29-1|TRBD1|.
TGCAGCGTTGACGTTGAGGGGGCAAACTATGGCTACACCTTC
CSVDVEGANYGYTF
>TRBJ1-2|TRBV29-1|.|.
TGCAGCGTTCTGGACTATAACTATGGCTACACCTTC
CSVLDYNYGYTF
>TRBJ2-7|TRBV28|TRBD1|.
TGTGCCAGCAGTAGTCGGCAGGGGGTCGTTGGCGGGCAGTACTTC
CASSSRQGVVGGQYF
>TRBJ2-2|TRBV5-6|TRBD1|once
TGTGCCAGCAGCTCCAACTCAGGGGGCGGAACCGGGGAGCTGTTTTTT
CASSSNSGGGTGELFF
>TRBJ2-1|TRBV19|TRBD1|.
TGTGCCAGTAGTTTAGACAGGGCCAATGAGCAGTTCTTC
CASSLDRANEQFF
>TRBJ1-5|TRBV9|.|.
TGTGCCAGCAGCGTTGGGGAGAACCAGCCCCAGCATTTT
CASSVGENQPQHF
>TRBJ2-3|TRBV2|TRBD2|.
TGTGCCAGCAAACTAGCGGGGAGCACAGATACGCAGTATTTT
CASKLAGSTDTQYF
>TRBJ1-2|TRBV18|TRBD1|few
TGTGCCAGCTCACCACCGGGTTCCCGACAGGGAAAAGGCTACACCTTC
CASSPPGSRQGKGYTF
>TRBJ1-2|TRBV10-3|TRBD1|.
TGTGCCATCAGGACCGGGACAGGGCCTAGCTATGGCTACACCTTC
CAIRTGTGPSYGYTF
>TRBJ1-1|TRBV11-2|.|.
TGTGCCAGCATCGACCCGGGACTCTCGTCGATCGGCACTGAAGCTTTCTTT
CASIDPGLSSIGTEAFF
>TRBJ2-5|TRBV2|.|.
TGTGCCAGCAGTGCAGTAGAGACCCAGTACTTC
CASSAVETQYF
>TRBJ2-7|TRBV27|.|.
TGTGCCAGCAGGACGGGGTTTTACGAGCAGTACTTC
CASRTGFYEQYF
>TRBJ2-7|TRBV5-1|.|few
TGCGCCAGCAGCTTGATGACAGGCGGAACCTACGAGCAGTACTTC
CASSLMTGGTYEQYF
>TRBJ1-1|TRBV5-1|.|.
TGCGCCAGCAGCTTGCCCACAGGGTTGGTGACTGAAGCTTTCTTT
CASSLPTGLVTEAFF
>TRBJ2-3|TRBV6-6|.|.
TGTGCCAGCAGTTACGGGCAGCCTGGGACAGATACGCAGTATTTT
CASSYGQPGTDTQYF
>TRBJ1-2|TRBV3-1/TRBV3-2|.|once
TGTGCCAGCAGCCTCGAGGGGTCGACAGGCCGTCCCACCTTC
CASSLEGSTGRPTF
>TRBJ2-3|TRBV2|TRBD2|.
TGTGCCAGCAGCCCCGGTAGCGGGGAAACGCAGTATTTT
CASSPGSGETQYF
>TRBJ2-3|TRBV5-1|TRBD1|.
TGCGCCAGCAGCCAGACAGGGATCGACACAGATACGCAGTATTTT
CASSQTGIDTDTQYF
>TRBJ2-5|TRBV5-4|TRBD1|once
TGTGCCAGCAGCTTACCGGGACAGGGGGTCGAGACCCAGTACTTC
CASSLPGQGVETQYF
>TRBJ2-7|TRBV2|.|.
TGTGCCAGCAGGGCCCAGGGTAATACTCCCTACGAGCAGTACTTC
CASRAQGNTPYEQYF